One T cell receptor beta chain is described in this entry. Its antigen is still unknown. This specimen belongs to a study of T cell responses to AZD1222 COVID-19 vaccine. General study points: The donors showed a predominance of white British ancestry and of females, with possible underestimation of clonal diversity. Among vaccine-associated CD4 TCRs, coverage spanned spike, with dominance at 160-218 and 743-854.

Assay used: immunoSEQ multiplex PCR; TCRdb lists only in-frame clones, some missing. This sample's table has around 140,000 clones. The receptor comes from an adult in good health. Sample: peripheral blood.

DNA for the CDR3: TGTGCCAGCAGTGAGTCGGGGGAGGCAGGGAAGCAGTACTTC. Its protein product is CASSESGEAGKQYF. This chain uses TRBV2 with TRBJ2-7; perhaps TRBD2 as D (6 bases). This CDR3 has 14 residues. Trimming took 3 bases from V and 8 from J, leaving 17 bases between them. Germline V gene lookup returns CDR1 SNHLY and CDR2 FYNNEI. Together with reference TRBV2 and TRBJ2-7, the CDR3 gives the full variable domain: EPEVTQTPSHQVTQMGQEVILRCVPISNHLYFYWYRQILGQKVEFLVSFYNNEISEKSEIFDDQFSVERPDGSNFTLKIRSTKLEDSAMYFCASSESGEAGKQYFGPGTRLTVT.